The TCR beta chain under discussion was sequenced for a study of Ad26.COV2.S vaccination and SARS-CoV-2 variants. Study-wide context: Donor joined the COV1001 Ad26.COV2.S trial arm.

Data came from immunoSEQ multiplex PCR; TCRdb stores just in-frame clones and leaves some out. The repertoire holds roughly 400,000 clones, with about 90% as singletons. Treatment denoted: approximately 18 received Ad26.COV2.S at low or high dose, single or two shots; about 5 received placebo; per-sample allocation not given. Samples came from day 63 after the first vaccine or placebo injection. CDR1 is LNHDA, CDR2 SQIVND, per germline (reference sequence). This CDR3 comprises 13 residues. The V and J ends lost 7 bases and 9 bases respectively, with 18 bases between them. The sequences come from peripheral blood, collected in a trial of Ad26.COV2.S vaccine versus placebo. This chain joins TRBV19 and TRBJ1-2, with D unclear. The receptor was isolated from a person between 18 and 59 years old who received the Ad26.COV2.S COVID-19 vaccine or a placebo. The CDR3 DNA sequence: TGTGCCAGTACCCCGGGAGCGACGGGCCGCTACACCTTC. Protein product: CASTPGATGRYTF.